Below are 23 T cell receptor beta chains sequenced from a single sample in a study of T cell repertoires in cytomegalovirus infection (dated by TCRdb to between 2018 and 2020). Reads for this sample came from an Illumina HiSeq 1500. The public reads were run again by TCRdb, first through fastp at Q25 and then through MiXCR, and only productive beta chains were kept. A single entry per CDR3 protein holds the most common genes and DNA from its merged rows. The sample table holds 740,000 or so distinct CDR3 sequences, of which approximately 34% were seen once. 2.5% to 3% of the sample goes to the ten largest clones. The sample taken for sequencing was PBMCs. The source is a human donor in good health (CMV status not recorded). Some clones in this sample may be carry-over from other donors' samples.

This clonotype was seen at least ten times. The chain links TRBV7-9 to TRBJ1-2; D not certain. V lost 5 bases to trimming and J lost 7 bases, with 11 bases between them. Germline V gene lookup returns CDR1 SEHNR and CDR2 FQNEAQ (reference sequence). The CDR3 is made up of 12 amino acids. In nucleotides, the CDR3 is TGTGCCAGCAGCGGCACATGGGCTGGCTACACCTTC. Residues: CASSGTWAGYTF.

This clonotype was observed a few times. The chain employs TRBV7-9 and TRBJ2-7; 7 positions match TRBD1. CDR1 is SEHNR, CDR2 FQNEAQ, per germline (reference sequence). The CDR3 loop spans 14 amino acids. V was clipped by 5 bases and J by 4 bases; unmatched bases: 8. CDR3 loop: CASSPRQGLYEQYF. CDR3 nucleotide sequence: TGTGCCAGCAGCCCGCGACAGGGTTTATACGAGCAGTACTTC.

This clonotype was counted only a few times. This sequence joins TRBV7-2 and TRBJ1-2; D not resolved. This CDR3 contains 13 residues. Deletions cut 5 bases from V and 0 bases from J, with 7 bases between. Germline CDR1 is SGHTA and CDR2 is FQGNSA. In DNA, the CDR3 is TGTGCCAGCAGCCAGATATCTAACTATGGCTACACCTTC. Protein product: CASSQISNYGYTF.

The chain is built from TRBV2 and TRBJ2-3; 8 bases are a match to TRBD2. Per the germline V gene, CDR1 is SNHLY and CDR2 is FYNNEI. With 4 bases clipped from V and 0 bases from J, the junction kept 12 bases outside the gene matches. This CDR3 region has 18 residues. The CDR3, as DNA: TGTGCCAGCAGTGTCACTAGCGGAGCAAGAACTAGCACAGATACGCAGTATTTT. It encodes CASSVTSGARTSTDTQYF.

In nucleotides, the CDR3 is TGTGCCAGTAGTATGACCCCCCAGCGCAATCAGCCCCAGCATTTT. It yields the protein CASSMTPQRNQPQHF. The V gene is TRBV19, the J gene TRBJ1-5; no reliable D call. The CDR3 is 15 amino acids. V gave up 3 bases and J gave up 2 bases, with 11 bases separating them. Germline CDR1 is LNHDA and CDR2 is SQIVND (reference sequence).

This clonotype was seen a few times. The chain combines TRBV27 with TRBJ2-3, with TRBD1 as a possible D gene (6 bases). The V gene lost 5 bases and the J gene lost 1 base, with 13 bases spanning the gap. The CDR3 has 15 amino acids. The germline gives CDR1 MNHEY, CDR2 SMNVEV (reference sequence). CDR3 nucleotides: TGTGCCAGCAGTCCCTCGGGACACCGCACAGATACGCAGTATTTT. Amino acid sequence: CASSPSGHRTDTQYF.

The rearrangement joins TRBV28 to TRBJ1-1, with D perhaps matching TRBD1 (6 bases). Trimming took off 5 bases at V and 5 bases at J, with 18 bases between the two ends. CDR3 length: 15 residues. The germline V gene encodes CDR1 MDHEN and CDR2 SYDVKM. CDR3 in amino acids: CASSPADRKKTEAFF. CDR3 coding DNA: TGTGCCAGCAGTCCTGCGGACAGAAAGAAAACTGAAGCTTTCTTT.

This clonotype was detected ten times or more. V gene TRBV7-9 combines with J gene TRBJ2-7; D is ambiguous. The length of the CDR3 is 11 residues. Germline V gene sequence: CDR1 SEHNR, CDR2 FQNEAQ (reference sequence). V shed 5 bases and J shed 1 base, with 3 bases lying between them. For the CDR3, the DNA is TGTGCCAGCAGCGATTCCTACGAGCAGTACTTC. Residues: CASSDSYEQYF.

Ten or more counts support this clonotype. This chain links TRBV28 with TRBJ2-7; no definite D call. The CDR3 totals 12 residues. The V end was cut by 6 bases, the J end by 6 bases, with 12 bases between. Germline CDR1 is MDHEN and CDR2 is SYDVKM. The CDR3 region is CASSLPRAEQYF. In nucleotides, the CDR3 is TGTGCCAGCAGCCTGCCCCGGGCCGAGCAGTACTTC.

V and J are TRBV6-6 and TRBJ1-2; D gene uncertain. This CDR3 comprises 16 residues. The V and J ends lost 2 bases and 2 bases respectively, with 15 bases between them. Per the germline V gene, CDR1 is MNHNY and CDR2 is SVGAGI (reference sequence). CDR3 DNA: TGTGCCAGCAGTTACAGTGGAGGAACCCCCAACTATGGCTACACCTTC. Protein product: CASSYSGGTPNYGYTF.

This clonotype was seen a handful of times. The chain carries TRBV6-5 and TRBJ1-6; D remains ambiguous. CDR1 is MNHEY and CDR2 is SVGAGI in the germline V gene. Trimming took 2 bases from V and 5 from J, leaving 10 bases between them. This CDR3 contains 15 residues. The CDR3 protein is CASSYVLGNNSPLHF. CDR3 nucleotides: TGTGCCAGCAGTTACGTGCTAGGGAATAATTCACCCCTCCACTTT.

There are a few counts of this clonotype. The chain uses TRBV12-3 or TRBV12-4 and TRBJ2-3; no definite D call. V was pared by 2 bases and J by 7 bases, with 16 bases between. The length of the CDR3 is 15 residues. CDR3 protein: CASSLFAYKNNTQYF. Here the CDR3 DNA reads TGTGCCAGCAGTTTATTTGCCTACAAAAACAATACGCAGTATTTT.

The chain employs TRBV10-3 and TRBJ1-1; a possible D gene is TRBD1 (5 bases). Germline V CDR1 and CDR2: ENHRY, SYGVKD. There are 13 residues in the CDR3. V lost 6 bases to trimming and J lost 5 bases, with 13 bases between them. CDR3: CAISGGVQTEAFF. CDR3 DNA sequence: TGTGCCATCAGCGGAGGGGTACAGACTGAAGCTTTCTTT.

The chain carries TRBV2 and TRBJ2-5; TRBD2 matches at 8 bases. J lost 2 bases, V lost 4 bases, and 3 bases had no gene match. The germline CDR1 and CDR2 sequences are SNHLY and FYNNEI. This CDR3 is 14 amino acids long. CDR3 in DNA: TGTGCCAGCAGTGGTAGCGGGGCGCAAGAGACCCAGTACTTC. As protein: CASSGSGAQETQYF. Filled out from reference TRBV2 and TRBJ2-5, the complete variable domain reads EPEVTQTPSHQVTQMGQEVILRCVPISNHLYFYWYRQILGQKVEFLVSFYNNEISEKSEIFDDQFSVERPDGSNFTLKIRSTKLEDSAMYFCASSGSGAQETQYFGPGTRLLVL.

CDR3 DNA: TGTGCCAGCAGCTGGCCCCCCTTCTACGAGCAGTACTTC. Translated, it gives CASSWPPFYEQYF. The chain recombines TRBV12-3 or TRBV12-4 with TRBJ2-7, with D unresolved. CDR3 length: 13 amino acids. V lost 6 bases and J 3 bases, leaving 12 bases between the germline ends.

This clonotype was found once. The rearrangement uses TRBV6-5 and TRBJ1-3; D is unclear. This CDR3 comprises 14 residues. Germline V gene lookup returns CDR1 MNHEY and CDR2 SVGAGI. Trimming took off 2 bases at V and 1 base at J, with 6 bases between the two ends. Written as DNA, the CDR3 is TGTGCCAGCAGTTACGGGGATTCTGGAAACACCATATATTTT. It yields the protein CASSYGDSGNTIYF.

The chain has TRBV6-1 and TRBJ1-4, with D possibly matching TRBD1 (5 bases). This CDR3 has 14 amino acids. The germline CDR1 and CDR2 sequences are MNHNS and SASEGT. V was cut by 6 bases and J by 7 bases, with 15 bases left in between. This CDR3 reads CASRREGSSEKLFF. CDR3 coding DNA: TGTGCCAGCAGGCGGGAGGGGAGTAGTGAAAAACTGTTTTTT.

This clonotype was seen at least ten times. The chain is built from TRBV7-8 and TRBJ2-1; 8 nucleotides agree with TRBD1. Germline trimming cut 6 bases from V and 2 bases from J; bases unmatched to any gene: 6. The CDR3 is made up of 15 amino acids. Germline CDR1 reads SGHVS; CDR2 reads FQNEAQ. CDR3 region: CASRPGQGAYNEQFF. The DNA for the CDR3 is TGTGCCAGCAGGCCCGGACAGGGAGCCTACAATGAGCAGTTCTTC.

J is TRBJ2-3 and V is TRBV2; 8 bases align to TRBD1. The CDR3 consists of 16 residues. The germline V gene has CDR1 SNHLY and CDR2 FYNNEI. The V gene end was trimmed by 10 bases and the J gene end by 4 bases; junction bases not matched to a gene: 16. The CDR3 region has the DNA TGTGCCATCCTAGTTATTGGACAGGGAGAGGCAGATACGCAGTATTTT. It yields the protein CAILVIGQGEADTQYF.

V and J are TRBV28 and TRBJ2-7; 9 bases match TRBD2. This CDR3 contains 14 residues. Trimming cost V 5 bases and J 4 bases; bases outside gene matches: 6. Germline CDR1 and CDR2: MDHEN and SYDVKM. The CDR3 DNA follows: TGTGCCAGCAGTATCGGGCTAGCGGGATACGAGCAGTACTTC. It yields the protein CASSIGLAGYEQYF. Complete variable domain (other parts from reference TRBV28 and TRBJ2-7): DVKVTQSSRYLVKRTGEKVFLECVQDMDHENMFWYRQDPGLGLRLIYFSYDVKMKEKGDIPEGYSVSREKKERFSLILESASTNQTSMYLCASSIGLAGYEQYFGPGTRLTVT.

The chain carries TRBV14 and TRBJ1-6, with D uncertain. Germline V gene data show CDR1 as SGHDN and CDR2 as FVKESK. Between the trimmed V and J ends, which lost 5 bases and 6 bases, there was a span of 14 bases. The CDR3 loop spans 15 amino acids. CDR3 region: CASSVGGPPNSPLHF. The CDR3 DNA is TGTGCCAGCAGCGTGGGCGGGCCGCCTAATTCACCCCTCCACTTT.

The chain has TRBV9 and TRBJ2-3, with 8 nucleotides matching TRBD2. Trimming cost V 4 bases and J 1 base; bases outside gene matches: 5. Germline CDR1 reads SGDLS; CDR2 reads YYNGEE. The CDR3 totals 15 residues. The CDR3 DNA reads as TGTGCCAGCAGCCGAGCGGGGGTTCGCACAGATACGCAGTATTTT. As protein: CASSRAGVRTDTQYF.

Worth noting for this clonotype: The conserved final phenylalanine or tryptophan is absent from the CDR3, which likely points to a read error. The chain is built from TRBV20-1 and TRBJ2-5; TRBD2 matches 8 bases. The V segment lost 6 bases and the J segment 2 bases; nucleotides outside the gene matches: 14. CDR3 length: 16 residues. CDR1 is DFQATT, CDR2 SNEGSKA, per germline (reference sequence). CDR3 coding DNA: TGCAGTGCCCCTCGTACTAGCGGAAGGGAACAAGAGACCCAGTACTTA. Translation gives CSAPRTSGREQETQYL.